This is a list of T cell receptor beta chains from one sample in a study of blood T cell repertoires in COVID-19. Sequenced by immunoSEQ multiplex PCR; TCRdb stores in-frame clones only, minus some. The sample includes some 270,000 clones, around 90% seen only once; the top ten take 1.7%. The sequencing sample was made of PBMCs or T cells enriched from blood (not recorded which). The receptors here all came from a woman aged 40 to 50 who had recovered from COVID-19. CDR3s include the opening cysteine and the closing phenylalanine or tryptophan. Fields, in order: V gene, clone size, J gene, D gene, CDR3 protein, CDR3 DNA. The D gene is left open where the match is weak. Part of the rows lack a size; the others show once, few, many or a class for expanded clones.

v_gene: TRBV19; abundance: NA; j_gene: TRBJ2-1; d_gene: NA; CDR3aa: CASSIARESYNEQFF; CDR3nt: TGTGCCAGTAGTATAGCTCGGGAGTCTTACAATGAGCAGTTCTTC
v_gene: TRBV30; abundance: NA; j_gene: TRBJ2-7; d_gene: TRBD1; CDR3aa: CAWSRDSPTYEQYF; CDR3nt: TGTGCCTGGAGCCGGGACAGTCCCACCTACGAGCAGTACTTC
v_gene: TRBV9; abundance: NA; j_gene: TRBJ2-5; d_gene: TRBD1; CDR3aa: CASSVGTGTQETQYF; CDR3nt: TGTGCCAGCAGCGTAGGGACAGGGACCCAAGAGACCCAGTACTTC
v_gene: TRBV7-2; abundance: NA; j_gene: TRBJ2-7; d_gene: TRBD2; CDR3aa: CASSQWASGSYEQYF; CDR3nt: TGTGCCAGCAGCCAATGGGCTAGCGGGAGCTACGAGCAGTACTTC
v_gene: TRBV19; abundance: once; j_gene: TRBJ2-7; d_gene: TRBD1; CDR3aa: CASRKRQGSYEQYF; CDR3nt: TGTGCCAGTAGGAAGAGACAGGGATCCTACGAGCAGTACTTC
v_gene: TRBV7-9; abundance: NA; j_gene: TRBJ1-4; d_gene: NA; CDR3aa: CASSLMGGNEKLFF; CDR3nt: TGTGCCAGCAGCTTAATGGGGGGTAATGAAAAACTGTTTTTT
v_gene: TRBV6-6; abundance: NA; j_gene: TRBJ2-5; d_gene: NA; CDR3aa: CATGRGGETQYF; CDR3nt: TGTGCCACCGGGCGGGGCGGAGAGACCCAGTACTTC
v_gene: TRBV5-1; abundance: few; j_gene: TRBJ2-7; d_gene: NA; CDR3aa: CASSTTGLVPISYEQYF; CDR3nt: TGCGCCAGCAGCACAACAGGGCTAGTACCCATCTCCTACGAGCAGTACTTC
v_gene: TRBV6-6; abundance: once; j_gene: TRBJ1-1; d_gene: TRBD1; CDR3aa: CASSRAGGESKNTEAFF; CDR3nt: TGTGCCAGCAGTCGAGCAGGGGGTGAATCCAAGAACACTGAAGCTTTCTTT
v_gene: TRBV28; abundance: NA; j_gene: TRBJ2-2; d_gene: NA; CDR3aa: CASRSGGPGELFF; CDR3nt: TGTGCCAGCAGGTCCGGGGGGCCCGGGGAGCTGTTTTTT
v_gene: TRBV29-1; abundance: NA; j_gene: TRBJ1-1; d_gene: NA; CDR3aa: CSASGGGNTEAFF; CDR3nt: TGCAGCGCCTCAGGAGGAGGGAACACTGAAGCTTTCTTT
v_gene: TRBV5-1; abundance: NA; j_gene: TRBJ1-1; d_gene: TRBD1; CDR3aa: CASSLGQGSRDTEAFF; CDR3nt: TGCGCCAGCAGCTTGGGACAGGGGAGTCGGGACACTGAAGCTTTCTTT
v_gene: TRBV5-7; abundance: once; j_gene: TRBJ1-5; d_gene: NA; CDR3aa: CASSFRPQAQDCWQPQHF; CDR3nt: TGTGCCAGCAGCTTTCGCCCACAGGCCCAGGATTGTTGGCAGCCCCAGCATTTT
v_gene: TRBV9; abundance: NA; j_gene: TRBJ2-1; d_gene: NA; CDR3aa: CASSVGPGVLNEQFF; CDR3nt: TGTGCCAGCAGCGTAGGGCCGGGAGTATTAAATGAGCAGTTCTTC
v_gene: TRBV29-1; abundance: NA; j_gene: TRBJ1-2; d_gene: TRBD1; CDR3aa: CSVDGQDYGYTF; CDR3nt: TGCAGCGTTGACGGACAGGACTATGGCTACACCTTC
v_gene: TRBV3-1/TRBV3-2; abundance: NA; j_gene: TRBJ1-5; d_gene: NA; CDR3aa: CASSQSGQPQHF; CDR3nt: TGTGCCAGCAGCCAGAGTGGTCAGCCCCAGCATTTT
v_gene: TRBV30; abundance: NA; j_gene: TRBJ1-2; d_gene: TRBD1; CDR3aa: CAWSSQFLQGAEGYTF; CDR3nt: TGTGCCTGGAGTTCACAATTCCTACAGGGGGCGGAAGGCTACACCTTC
v_gene: TRBV5-1; abundance: NA; j_gene: TRBJ1-2; d_gene: NA; CDR3aa: CASSLLRNYGYTF; CDR3nt: TGCGCCAGCAGCCTCCTGCGGAACTATGGCTACACCTTC
v_gene: TRBV10-1; abundance: NA; j_gene: TRBJ2-3; d_gene: TRBD2; CDR3aa: CASSEPRTSGFTDTQYF; CDR3nt: TGCGCCAGCAGTGAGCCGAGGACTAGCGGATTCACAGATACGCAGTATTTT
v_gene: TRBV9; abundance: NA; j_gene: TRBJ2-1; d_gene: TRBD1; CDR3aa: CASSVLGQGWNEQFF; CDR3nt: TGTGCCAGCAGCGTATTAGGACAGGGGTGGAATGAGCAGTTCTTC
v_gene: TRBV2; abundance: NA; j_gene: TRBJ2-1; d_gene: TRBD1; CDR3aa: CASRVFGTAQFF; CDR3nt: TGTGCCAGCAGGGTATTTGGGACAGCCCAGTTCTTC
v_gene: TRBV11-1; abundance: NA; j_gene: TRBJ2-7; d_gene: TRBD1; CDR3aa: CASSQTGVAKEQYF; CDR3nt: TGTGCCAGCAGTCAGACAGGGGTAGCGAAGGAGCAGTACTTC
v_gene: TRBV7-2; abundance: NA; j_gene: TRBJ2-7; d_gene: TRBD2; CDR3aa: CASSLQRLASGEQYF; CDR3nt: TGTGCCAGCAGCCTTCAGAGACTAGCTTCTGGCGAGCAGTACTTC
v_gene: TRBV5-1; abundance: few; j_gene: TRBJ2-3; d_gene: NA; CDR3aa: CASSSRGASTDTQYF; CDR3nt: TGCGCCAGCAGCTCCCGGGGTGCTAGCACAGATACGCAGTATTTT
v_gene: TRBV29-1; abundance: NA; j_gene: TRBJ1-1; d_gene: NA; CDR3aa: CSVQGMNTEAFF; CDR3nt: TGCAGCGTCCAGGGGATGAACACTGAAGCTTTCTTT
v_gene: TRBV5-8; abundance: NA; j_gene: TRBJ1-1; d_gene: NA; CDR3aa: CASSPPERWRNTEAFF; CDR3nt: TGTGCCAGCAGCCCCCCCGAGAGGTGGAGGAACACTGAAGCTTTCTTT
v_gene: TRBV19; abundance: NA; j_gene: TRBJ2-1; d_gene: NA; CDR3aa: CASSQQANNEQFF; CDR3nt: TGTGCCAGTAGCCAACAGGCCAACAATGAGCAGTTCTTC
v_gene: TRBV5-4; abundance: NA; j_gene: TRBJ1-1; d_gene: NA; CDR3aa: CASSLAGAGTEAFF; CDR3nt: TGTGCCAGCAGCTTAGCGGGGGCGGGGACTGAAGCTTTCTTT
v_gene: TRBV5-8; abundance: NA; j_gene: TRBJ2-5; d_gene: TRBD1; CDR3aa: CASSPQGATQYF; CDR3nt: TGTGCCAGCAGCCCACAGGGGGCGACCCAGTACTTC
v_gene: TRBV5-1; abundance: NA; j_gene: TRBJ1-3; d_gene: NA; CDR3aa: CASSLGDLDTIYF; CDR3nt: TGCGCCAGCAGCTTGGGCGACTTGGACACCATATATTTT
v_gene: TRBV4-3; abundance: NA; j_gene: TRBJ2-5; d_gene: NA; CDR3aa: CASSQDRNSLQETQYF; CDR3nt: TGCGCCAGCAGCCAAGATCGCAACAGCCTCCAAGAGACCCAGTACTTC
v_gene: TRBV27; abundance: NA; j_gene: TRBJ1-1; d_gene: NA; CDR3aa: CASTTRGGEAFF; CDR3nt: TGTGCCAGCACCACAAGGGGGGGTGAAGCTTTCTTT
v_gene: TRBV9; abundance: NA; j_gene: TRBJ2-3; d_gene: TRBD1; CDR3aa: CASSSRGLDTQYF; CDR3nt: TGTGCCAGCAGCTCAAGGGGGCTGGATACGCAGTATTTT
v_gene: TRBV5-1; abundance: NA; j_gene: TRBJ2-7; d_gene: TRBD1; CDR3aa: CASSLAPGGGYEQYF; CDR3nt: TGCGCCAGCAGCTTGGCGCCAGGGGGCGGCTACGAGCAGTACTTC
v_gene: TRBV7-6; abundance: NA; j_gene: TRBJ2-3; d_gene: TRBD1; CDR3aa: CASSYGTGGLDTQYF; CDR3nt: TGTGCCAGCAGCTACGGGACAGGGGGCCTAGATACGCAGTATTTT
v_gene: TRBV27; abundance: NA; j_gene: TRBJ1-6; d_gene: TRBD1; CDR3aa: CASSSDRGNSPLHF; CDR3nt: TGTGCCAGCAGTTCGGACAGGGGGAATTCACCCCTCCACTTT
v_gene: TRBV7-2; abundance: NA; j_gene: TRBJ2-2; d_gene: TRBD1; CDR3aa: CASSLVWGQGNTGELFF; CDR3nt: TGTGCCAGCAGCTTAGTTTGGGGACAGGGAAACACCGGGGAGCTGTTTTTT
v_gene: TRBV30; abundance: once; j_gene: TRBJ1-3; d_gene: TRBD1; CDR3aa: CAWMDRVPGNTIYF; CDR3nt: TGTGCCTGGATGGACAGGGTCCCTGGAAACACCATATATTTT
v_gene: TRBV11-2; abundance: few; j_gene: TRBJ1-6; d_gene: TRBD1; CDR3aa: CASSPSGTENSPLHF; CDR3nt: TGTGCCAGCAGCCCATCCGGGACAGAGAATTCACCCCTCCACTTT
v_gene: TRBV30; abundance: once; j_gene: TRBJ2-3; d_gene: NA; CDR3aa: CAWSVGQRIDTQYF; CDR3nt: TGTGCCTGGAGTGTAGGTCAGCGCATAGATACGCAGTATTTT
v_gene: TRBV7-8; abundance: NA; j_gene: TRBJ2-7; d_gene: TRBD1; CDR3aa: CASSSPGQGLYEQYF; CDR3nt: TGTGCCAGCAGCTCCCCGGGACAGGGGTTATACGAGCAGTACTTC
v_gene: TRBV27; abundance: NA; j_gene: TRBJ1-1; d_gene: TRBD1; CDR3aa: CASSPIDRAYTEAFF; CDR3nt: TGTGCCAGCAGTCCGATAGACAGGGCCTACACTGAAGCTTTCTTT
v_gene: TRBV27; abundance: NA; j_gene: TRBJ1-1; d_gene: TRBD1; CDR3aa: CASRTGWGDTEAFF; CDR3nt: TGTGCCAGCCGGACAGGATGGGGGGACACTGAAGCTTTCTTT
v_gene: TRBV9; abundance: once; j_gene: TRBJ1-5; d_gene: NA; CDR3aa: CASGGDQPQHF; CDR3nt: TGTGCCAGCGGGGGGGATCAGCCCCAGCATTTT
v_gene: TRBV6-4; abundance: NA; j_gene: TRBJ1-2; d_gene: TRBD1; CDR3aa: CASSPAQGVIYGYTF; CDR3nt: TGTGCCAGCAGTCCCGCGCAGGGGGTAATCTATGGCTACACCTTC